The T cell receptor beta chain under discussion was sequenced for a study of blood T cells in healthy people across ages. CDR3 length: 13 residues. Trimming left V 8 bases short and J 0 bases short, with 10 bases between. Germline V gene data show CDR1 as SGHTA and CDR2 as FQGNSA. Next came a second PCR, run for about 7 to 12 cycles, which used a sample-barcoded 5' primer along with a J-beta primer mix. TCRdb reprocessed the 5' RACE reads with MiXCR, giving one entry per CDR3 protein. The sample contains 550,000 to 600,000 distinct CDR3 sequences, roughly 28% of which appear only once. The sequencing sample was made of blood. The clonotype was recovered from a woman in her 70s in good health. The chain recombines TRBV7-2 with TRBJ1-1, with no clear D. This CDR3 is CASGRRVNTEAFF. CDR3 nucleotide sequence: TGTGCCAGCGGAAGAAGGGTGAACACTGAAGCTTTCTTT.